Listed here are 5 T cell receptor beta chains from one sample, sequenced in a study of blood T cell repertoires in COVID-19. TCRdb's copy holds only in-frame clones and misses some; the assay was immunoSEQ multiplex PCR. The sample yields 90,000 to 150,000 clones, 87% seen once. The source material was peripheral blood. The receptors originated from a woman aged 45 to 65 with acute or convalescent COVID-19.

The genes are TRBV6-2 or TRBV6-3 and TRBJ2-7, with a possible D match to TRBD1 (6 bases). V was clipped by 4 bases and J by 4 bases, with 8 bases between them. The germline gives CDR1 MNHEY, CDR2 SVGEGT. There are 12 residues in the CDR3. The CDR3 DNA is TGTGCCAGCAGTTCAGGGGCTTACGAGCAGTACTTC. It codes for CASSSGAYEQYF.

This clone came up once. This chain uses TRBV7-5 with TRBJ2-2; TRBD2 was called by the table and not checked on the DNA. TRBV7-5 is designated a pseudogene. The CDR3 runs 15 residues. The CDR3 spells CVRSRAGANTGELFF. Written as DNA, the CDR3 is TGTGTCAGAAGCAGGGCGGGAGCGAACACCGGGGAGCTGTTTTTT.

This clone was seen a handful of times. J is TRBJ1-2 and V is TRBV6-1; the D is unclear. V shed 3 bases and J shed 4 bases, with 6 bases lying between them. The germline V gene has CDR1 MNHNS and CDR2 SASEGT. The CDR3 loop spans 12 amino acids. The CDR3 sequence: CASSEPGYGYTF. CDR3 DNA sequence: TGTGCCAGCAGTGAGCCGGGCTATGGCTACACCTTC.

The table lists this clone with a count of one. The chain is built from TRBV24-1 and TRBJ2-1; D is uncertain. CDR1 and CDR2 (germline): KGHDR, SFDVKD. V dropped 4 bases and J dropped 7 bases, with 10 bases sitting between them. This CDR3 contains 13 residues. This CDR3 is CATSEVRRNEQFF. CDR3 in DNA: TGTGCCACCAGTGAAGTCCGCCGGAATGAGCAGTTCTTC.

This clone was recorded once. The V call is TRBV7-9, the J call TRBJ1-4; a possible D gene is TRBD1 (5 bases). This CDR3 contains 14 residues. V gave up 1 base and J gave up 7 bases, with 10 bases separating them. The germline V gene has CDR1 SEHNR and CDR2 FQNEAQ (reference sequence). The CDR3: CASSLGQLPEKLFF. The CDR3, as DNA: TGTGCCAGCAGCTTAGGACAGCTGCCTGAAAAACTGTTTTTT.